Each of the 13 T cell receptor beta chains below was sequenced from the same sample in a study of T cell responses to AZD1222 COVID-19 vaccine. Profiled with immunoSEQ multiplex PCR; TCRdb holds only in-frame clones, not every one. The repertoire holds about 59,000 clones, 80% to 85% seen once, with about 7% in the top ten. The material was peripheral blood, obtained on day 0 of AZD1222 vaccination. The receptors shown here come from an adult in good health.

The chain joins TRBV5-5 to TRBJ1-1, with D hard to call. CDR3 length: 14 residues. Trimming removed 0 bases from V and 6 bases from J, with 12 bases in between. The germline V gene has CDR1 SGHKS and CDR2 YYEKEE (reference sequence). CDR3 region: CASSLGESVAEAFF. For the CDR3, the DNA is TGTGCCAGCAGCTTGGGCGAGTCGGTCGCTGAAGCTTTCTTT.

V and J are TRBV2 and TRBJ2-3; no clear D gene. The V end was cut by 4 bases, the J end by 3 bases, with 11 bases between. CDR1 and CDR2 (germline): SNHLY, FYNNEI. The CDR3 has 14 amino acids. This CDR3 is CASSGLEGTDTQYF. In DNA form, the CDR3 reads TGTGCCAGCAGTGGGCTAGAAGGGACAGATACGCAGTATTTT. The variable domain in full, completed from reference TRBV2 and TRBJ2-3, reads EPEVTQTPSHQVTQMGQEVILRCVPISNHLYFYWYRQILGQKVEFLVSFYNNEISEKSEIFDDQFSVERPDGSNFTLKIRSTKLEDSAMYFCASSGLEGTDTQYFGPGTRLTVL.

This clone was seen only once. The chain uses TRBV15 and TRBJ1-6; no firm D call. The germline V gene has CDR1 LNHNV and CDR2 YYDKDF (reference sequence). The CDR3 is 17 residues long. V gave up 4 bases and J gave up 5 bases, with 18 bases separating them. The CDR3 sequence is CATSITPPRTDNSPLHF. The CDR3 DNA follows: TGTGCCACCAGCATCACCCCCCCTAGGACCGATAATTCACCCCTCCACTTT.

The chain carries TRBV10-2 and TRBJ2-7; D may match TRBD1 or TRBD2 (6 bases each). Per germline, CDR1 WSHSY and CDR2 SAAADI. V gave up 0 bases and J gave up 6 bases, with 21 bases separating them. This CDR3 has 17 residues. The CDR3 loop is CASSESGAHGGLGEQYF. The CDR3 DNA sequence: TGCGCCAGCAGTGAGTCGGGGGCTCACGGGGGACTCGGCGAGCAGTACTTC.

V and J are TRBV7-2 and TRBJ2-7; the match to TRBD1 covers 10 bases. In germline, CDR1 is SGHTA, CDR2 FQGNSA. After removal of 3 bases from V and 5 bases from J, the junction contained 4 bases not matched to a gene. The CDR3 totals 14 residues. The CDR3 nucleotides read TGTGCCAGCAGCTTGACAGGGGGCTTCCACGAGCAGTACTTC. Its protein is CASSLTGGFHEQYF. The full variable domain, completed using reference TRBV7-2 and TRBJ2-7, is GAGVSQSPSNKVTEKGKDVELRCDPISGHTALYWYRQSLGQGLEFLIYFQGNSAPDKSGLPSDRFSAERTGGSVSTLTIQRTQQEDSAVYLCASSLTGGFHEQYFGPGTRLTVT.

This chain connects TRBV4-1 to TRBJ1-1; 7 bases agree with TRBD1. The CDR3 runs 13 residues. Per germline, CDR1 MGHRA and CDR2 YSYEKL. The ends lost 3 bases at V and 6 bases at J; junction bases unmatched: 4. Written as DNA, the CDR3 is TGCGCCAGCAGCCATGAGACAGGGTCTGAAGCTTTCTTT. It is translated as CASSHETGSEAFF.

The chain recombines TRBV20-1 with TRBJ1-4; D ambiguous. Trimming cost V 3 bases and J 2 bases, with 7 bases left between them. There are 13 residues in the CDR3. Germline CDR1 and CDR2: DFQATT and SNEGSKA (reference sequence). The DNA of the CDR3 is TGCAGTGCTAGTCGTGGTACTAATGAAAAACTGTTTTTT. Translation gives CSASRGTNEKLFF.

The genes are TRBV9 and TRBJ1-4; the D is unclear. CDR1 is SGDLS, CDR2 YYNGEE, per germline. The ends were cut back, 0 bases at V and 8 bases at J, with 11 bases in the middle. The CDR3 is 14 residues long. In DNA, the CDR3 is TGTGCCAGCAGCGTAGGGCAGGACGGGGAAAAACTGTTTTTT. Protein product: CASSVGQDGEKLFF.

This clone occurred once. The sample carries other DNA sequences with the same CDR3. V is TRBV6-5 and J is TRBJ2-7; D is possibly TRBD2 (5 bases). CDR3 length: 12 residues. Trimming took 5 bases from V and 1 from J, leaving 6 bases between them. The germline CDR1 and CDR2 sequences are MNHEY and SVGAGI. This CDR3 is CASSRGSYEQYF. For the CDR3, the DNA is TGTGCCAGCAGTCGAGGGTCCTACGAGCAGTACTTC.

Concerning this clone: This sample also contains other DNA sequences that code for the same CDR3. The chain joins TRBV7-2 to TRBJ1-6; 7 bases are a match to TRBD1. CDR3 length: 14 residues. CDR1 and CDR2 (germline): SGHTA, FQGNSA. The V and J ends lost 2 bases and 7 bases, in that order; junction bases with no gene match: 2. CDR3: CASSLNRGNSPLHF. In nucleotides, the CDR3 is TGTGCCAGCAGCTTAAACAGGGGAAATTCACCCCTCCACTTT.

The chain couples TRBV9 to TRBJ2-4; no clear D. V gave up 3 bases and J gave up 4 bases, with 8 bases separating them. Germline values: CDR1 SGDLS, CDR2 YYNGEE. This CDR3 contains 13 residues. The CDR3 reads CASSDGPKNIQYF. The CDR3 DNA follows: TGTGCCAGCAGCGACGGACCAAAAAACATTCAGTACTTC.

This clone occurred a few times. This rearrangement joins TRBV4-3 to TRBJ2-5, with D possibly TRBD1 on 6 matching bases. V lost 0 bases and J lost 2, with 13 bases in between. Germline assignment: CDR1 LGHNA and CDR2 YSLEER. The CDR3 extends over 16 amino acids. The CDR3: CASSQDGGRGQETQYF. The CDR3 region has the DNA TGCGCCAGCAGCCAAGATGGCGGCAGGGGTCAAGAGACCCAGTACTTC.

The rearrangement uses TRBV18 and TRBJ2-4, with D tentatively TRBD1 (6 bases). Germline CDR1 is KGHSH and CDR2 is LQKENI. The CDR3 loop spans 17 amino acids. Deletions cut 3 bases from V and 0 bases from J, with 15 bases between. The DNA of the CDR3 is TGTGCCAGCTCACCGACGGACAGACTTCTAGCCAAAAACATTCAGTACTTC. Amino acid sequence: CASSPTDRLLAKNIQYF.